Listed below are T cell receptor beta chains from one sample, sequenced in a study of T-cell reconstitution after alpha-beta-depleted transplantation in children. MiXCR, applied by TCRdb to the PCR reads, yields one record per CDR3 protein. The sample includes hundreds of thousands of distinct CDR3 sequences, 16% of them seen just once. Sequences were derived from PBMCs, mostly from graft donor cells, sampled 360 days after TCRalphabeta/CD19-depleted stem cell transplant. The source is a boy under two years old who had a stem cell transplant for Wiskott-Aldrich syndrome, so the T cells may come from the graft donor. Both conserved end residues are trimmed from each CDR3. Fields, in order: J gene, clone size, V gene, CDR3 protein. Not every row has a clone size; where given, it reads once, few, many or a size class.

j_gene: TRBJ2-5; abundance: -; v_gene: TRBV18; CDR3aa: ASSPFGTGGIKETQY
j_gene: TRBJ2-1; abundance: few; v_gene: TRBV15; CDR3aa: ATSRARASGSEQF
j_gene: TRBJ1-4; abundance: -; v_gene: TRBV7-2; CDR3aa: ASSSLSGTGEKLF
j_gene: TRBJ2-3; abundance: few; v_gene: TRBV28; CDR3aa: ASERDSPDTQY
j_gene: TRBJ2-7; abundance: -; v_gene: TRBV4-1; CDR3aa: ASSQERRSHEQY
j_gene: TRBJ2-1; abundance: -; v_gene: TRBV20-1; CDR3aa: SAGNSGRARQF
j_gene: TRBJ1-5; abundance: many; v_gene: TRBV20-1; CDR3aa: SARPKGARPQH
j_gene: TRBJ1-3; abundance: -; v_gene: TRBV7-8; CDR3aa: ASSYKGGNTIY
j_gene: TRBJ2-7; abundance: few; v_gene: TRBV4-3; CDR3aa: ASSQEPWGNEQY
j_gene: TRBJ2-1; abundance: few; v_gene: TRBV7-2; CDR3aa: ASSLDGQPYNEQF
j_gene: TRBJ2-5; abundance: few; v_gene: TRBV4-1; CDR3aa: ASSQVTEETQY
j_gene: TRBJ2-3; abundance: -; v_gene: TRBV24-1; CDR3aa: ATSDSRDTDRVTDTQY
j_gene: TRBJ2-7; abundance: -; v_gene: TRBV5-1; CDR3aa: ASSLGPGTGDEQY